This TCR beta chain was documented in a study of beta chain features in type 1 diabetes. Study in general: Across all samples, over 85 million sorted cells were examined. Notes on the study in general: Equally in patients and controls, shorter templates might have been favored by PCR.

Every sorted population was more than 95% pure. The CDR3 has 14 residues. Per germline, CDR1 MDHEN and CDR2 SYDVKM. Trimming removed 8 bases at V and 8 bases at J, with 18 bases between. Remarks on this clone: Its cognate antigen is unknown.

Sequenced material consisted of expressed TCRB transcripts (all of the isolated RNA was reverse transcribed). Sequencing was performed with immunoSEQ multiplex PCR; in TCRdb, only in-frame clones are kept and a portion is missing. The sample has some 900,000 clones; about 17% are singletons. What was sequenced was naive CD4+ T cells from blood. The TCR was taken from a woman under 30 in good health. The chain is built from TRBV28 and TRBJ1-4; perhaps TRBD1 as D (6 bases). DNA of the CDR3: TGTGCCAGCTGCCGTTACAGGGCAGGGGAAAAACTGTTTTTT. Protein: CASCRYRAGEKLFF.